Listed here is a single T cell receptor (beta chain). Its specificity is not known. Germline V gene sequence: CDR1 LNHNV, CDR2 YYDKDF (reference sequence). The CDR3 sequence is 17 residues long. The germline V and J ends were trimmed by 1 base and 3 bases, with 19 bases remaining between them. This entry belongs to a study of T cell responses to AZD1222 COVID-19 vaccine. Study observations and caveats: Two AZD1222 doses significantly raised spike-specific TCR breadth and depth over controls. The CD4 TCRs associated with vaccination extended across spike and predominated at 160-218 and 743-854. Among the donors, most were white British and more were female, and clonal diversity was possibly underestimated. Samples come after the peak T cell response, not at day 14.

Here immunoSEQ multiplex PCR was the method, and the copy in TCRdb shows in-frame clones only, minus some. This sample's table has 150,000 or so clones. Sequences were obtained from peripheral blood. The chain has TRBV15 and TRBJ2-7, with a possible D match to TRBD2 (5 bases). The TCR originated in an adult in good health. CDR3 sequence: CATSRAESTGNLYEQYF. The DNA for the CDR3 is TGTGCCACCAGCAGAGCCGAATCGACGGGGAACCTCTACGAGCAGTACTTC.